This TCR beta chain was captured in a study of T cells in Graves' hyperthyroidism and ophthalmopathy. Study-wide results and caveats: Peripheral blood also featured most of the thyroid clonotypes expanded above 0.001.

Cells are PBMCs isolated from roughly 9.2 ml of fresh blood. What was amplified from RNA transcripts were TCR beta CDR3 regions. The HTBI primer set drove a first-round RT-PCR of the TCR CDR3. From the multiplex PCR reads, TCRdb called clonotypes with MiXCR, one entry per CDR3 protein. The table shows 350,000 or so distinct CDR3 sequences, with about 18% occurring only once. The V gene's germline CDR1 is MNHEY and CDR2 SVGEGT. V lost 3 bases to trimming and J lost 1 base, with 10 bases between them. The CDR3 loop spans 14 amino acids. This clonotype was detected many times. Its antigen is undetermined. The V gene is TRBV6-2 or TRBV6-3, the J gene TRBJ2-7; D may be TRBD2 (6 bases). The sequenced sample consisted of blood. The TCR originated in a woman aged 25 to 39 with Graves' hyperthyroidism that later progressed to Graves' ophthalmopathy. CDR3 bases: TGTGCCAGCAGTTATAGCCGGGGGTCCTACGAGCAGTACTTC. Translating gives CASSYSRGSYEQYF.